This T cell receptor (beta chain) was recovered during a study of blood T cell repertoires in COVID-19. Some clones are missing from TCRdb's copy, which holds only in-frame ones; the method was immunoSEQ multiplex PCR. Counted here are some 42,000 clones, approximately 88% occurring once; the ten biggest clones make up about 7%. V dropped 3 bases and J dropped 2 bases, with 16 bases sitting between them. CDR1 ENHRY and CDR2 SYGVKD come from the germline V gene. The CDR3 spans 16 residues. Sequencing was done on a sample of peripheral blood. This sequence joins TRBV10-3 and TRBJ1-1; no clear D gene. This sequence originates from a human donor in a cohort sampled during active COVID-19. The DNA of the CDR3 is TGTGCCATCAGTGAAGGCGGGAGGAATGGTAACACTGAAGCTTTCTTT. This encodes CAISEGGRNGNTEAFF.